This T cell receptor (beta chain) was documented in a study of graft-versus-host responses after intestinal transplantation. Looking at the study overall: Anti-thymocyte globulin served as induction for all recipients, who then took tacrolimus and steroids for about 3 years. Findings and caveats of the study: Circulating GvH clones peaking coincided with falling HvG clones soon after transplant. Elevated graft-versus-host to host-versus-graft clonal ratios in allografts were recorded for patients with graft-donor T cell macrochimerism.

In regard to this clone: Its antigen remains unidentified.

Sequencing used immunoSEQ multiplex PCR; TCRdb keeps in-frame clones, though not all of them. The repertoire includes approximately 90,000 clones, about 93% of them detected once, and about 2% sits in the top ten. The sample here was unstimulated CD8+ T cells sorted from spleen or lymph node cells, taken before intestinal transplant. This TCR was recovered from a human donor who received an intestinal transplant.

The CDR3 bases are TGTGCCAGCAGCCGCGGACTAGCTAGCACAGATACGCAGTATTTT. Protein: CASSRGLASTDTQYF. The chain uses TRBV7-2 and TRBJ2-3, with TRBD2 identical over 8 bases. From germline, CDR1 is SGHTA and CDR2 FQGNSA. CDR3 length equals 15 residues. The V segment lost 5 bases and the J segment 0 bases; nucleotides outside the gene matches: 4.